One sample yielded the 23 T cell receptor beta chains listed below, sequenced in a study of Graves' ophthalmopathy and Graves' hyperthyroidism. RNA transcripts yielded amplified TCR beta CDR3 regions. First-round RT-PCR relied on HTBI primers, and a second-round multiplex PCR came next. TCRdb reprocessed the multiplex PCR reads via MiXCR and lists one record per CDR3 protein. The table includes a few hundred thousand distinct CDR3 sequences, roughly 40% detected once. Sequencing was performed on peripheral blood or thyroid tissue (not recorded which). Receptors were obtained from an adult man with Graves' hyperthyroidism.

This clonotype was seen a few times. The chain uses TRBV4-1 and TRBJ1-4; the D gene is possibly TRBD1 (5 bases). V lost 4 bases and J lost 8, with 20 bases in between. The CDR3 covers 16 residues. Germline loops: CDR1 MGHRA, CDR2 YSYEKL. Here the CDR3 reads CASSLERGHLEEKLFF. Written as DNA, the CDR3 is TGCGCCAGCAGCCTGGAGCGGGGCCACCTGGAAGAAAAACTGTTTTTT.

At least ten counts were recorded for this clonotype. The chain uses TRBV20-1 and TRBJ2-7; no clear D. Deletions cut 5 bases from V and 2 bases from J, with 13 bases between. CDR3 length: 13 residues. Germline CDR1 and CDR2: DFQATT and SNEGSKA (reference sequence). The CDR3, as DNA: TGCAGTGCTGCCTCGCTAAGGACCTACGAGCAGTACTTC. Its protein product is CSAASLRTYEQYF.

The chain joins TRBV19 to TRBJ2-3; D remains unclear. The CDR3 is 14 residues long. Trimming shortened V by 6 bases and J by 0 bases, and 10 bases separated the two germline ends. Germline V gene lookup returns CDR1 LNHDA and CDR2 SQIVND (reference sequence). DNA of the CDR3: TGTGCCAGTAGGAGTAGCACTAGCACAGATACGCAGTATTTT. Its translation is CASRSSTSTDTQYF.

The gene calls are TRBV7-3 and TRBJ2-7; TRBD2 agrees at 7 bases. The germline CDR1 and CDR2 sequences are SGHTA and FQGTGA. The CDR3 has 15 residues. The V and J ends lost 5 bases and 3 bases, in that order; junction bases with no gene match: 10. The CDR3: CASSPWGRGDYEQYF. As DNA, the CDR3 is TGTGCCAGCAGCCCCTGGGGGAGGGGTGACTACGAGCAGTACTTC. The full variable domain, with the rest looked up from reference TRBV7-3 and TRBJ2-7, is GAGVSQTPSNKVTEKGKYVELRCDPISGHTALYWYRQSLGQGPEFLIYFQGTGAADDSGLPNDRFFAVRPEGSVSTLKIQRTERGDSAVYLCASSPWGRGDYEQYFGPGTRLTVT.

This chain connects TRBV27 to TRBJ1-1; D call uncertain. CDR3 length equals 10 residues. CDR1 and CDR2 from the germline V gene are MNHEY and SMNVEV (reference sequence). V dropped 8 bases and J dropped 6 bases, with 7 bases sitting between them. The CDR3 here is CASHPSEAFF. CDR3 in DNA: TGTGCCAGCCACCCCTCTGAAGCTTTCTTT.

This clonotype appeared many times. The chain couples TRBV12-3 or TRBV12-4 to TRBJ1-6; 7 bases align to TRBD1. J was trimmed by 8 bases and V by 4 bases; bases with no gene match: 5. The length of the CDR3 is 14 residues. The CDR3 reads CASSSTGEYSPLHF. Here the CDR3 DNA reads TGTGCCAGCAGTTCAACAGGGGAATATTCACCCCTCCACTTT.

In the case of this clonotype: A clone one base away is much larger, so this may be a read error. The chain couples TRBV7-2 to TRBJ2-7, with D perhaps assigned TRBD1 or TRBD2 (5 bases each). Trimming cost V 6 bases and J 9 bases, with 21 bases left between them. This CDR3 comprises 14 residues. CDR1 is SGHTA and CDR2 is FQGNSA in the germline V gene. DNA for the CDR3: TGTGCCAGCAGACCCCCGGGGCAGGCTAACGGGCAGTACTTC. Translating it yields CASRPPGQANGQYF. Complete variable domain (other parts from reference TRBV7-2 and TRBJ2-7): GAGVSQSPSNKVTEKGKDVELRCDPISGHTALYWYRQSLGQGLEFLIYFQGNSAPDKSGLPSDRFSAERTGGSVSTLTIQRTQQEDSAVYLCASRPPGQANGQYFGPGTRLTVT.

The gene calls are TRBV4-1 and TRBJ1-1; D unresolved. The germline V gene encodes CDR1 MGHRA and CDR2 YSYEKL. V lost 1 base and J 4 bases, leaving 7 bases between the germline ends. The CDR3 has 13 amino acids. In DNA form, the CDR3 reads TGCGCCAGCAGCCAAGCGTTTCTCACTGAAGCTTTCTTT. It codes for CASSQAFLTEAFF.

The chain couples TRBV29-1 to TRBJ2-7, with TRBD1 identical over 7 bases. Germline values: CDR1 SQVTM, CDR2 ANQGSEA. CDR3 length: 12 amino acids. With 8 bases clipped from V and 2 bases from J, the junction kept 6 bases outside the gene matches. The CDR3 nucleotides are TGCAGCTTAGGGGACAGAGCCTACGAGCAGTACTTC. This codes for CSLGDRAYEQYF.

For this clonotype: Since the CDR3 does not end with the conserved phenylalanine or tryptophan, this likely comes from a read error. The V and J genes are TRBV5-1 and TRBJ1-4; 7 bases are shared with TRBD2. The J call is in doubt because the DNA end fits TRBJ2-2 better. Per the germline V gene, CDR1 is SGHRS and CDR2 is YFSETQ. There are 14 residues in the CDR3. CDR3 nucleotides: TGCGCCAGCAGCCGCGGGAGCGACACCGGGGAGCTGTTTTCT. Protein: CASSRGSDTGELFS.

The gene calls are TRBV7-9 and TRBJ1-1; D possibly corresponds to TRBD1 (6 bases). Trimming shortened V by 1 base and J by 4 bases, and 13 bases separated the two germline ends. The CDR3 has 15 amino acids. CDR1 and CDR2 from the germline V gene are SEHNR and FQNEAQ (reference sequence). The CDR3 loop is CASSLGGGFGTEAFF. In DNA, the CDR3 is TGTGCCAGCAGCTTAGGGGGGGGCTTTGGCACTGAAGCTTTCTTT. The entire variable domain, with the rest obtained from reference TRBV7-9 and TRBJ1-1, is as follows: DTGVSQNPRHKITKRGQNVTFRCDPISEHNRLYWYRQTLGQGPEFLTYFQNEAQLEKSRLLSDRFSAERPKGSFSTLEIQRTEQGDSAMYLCASSLGGGFGTEAFFGQGTRLTVV.

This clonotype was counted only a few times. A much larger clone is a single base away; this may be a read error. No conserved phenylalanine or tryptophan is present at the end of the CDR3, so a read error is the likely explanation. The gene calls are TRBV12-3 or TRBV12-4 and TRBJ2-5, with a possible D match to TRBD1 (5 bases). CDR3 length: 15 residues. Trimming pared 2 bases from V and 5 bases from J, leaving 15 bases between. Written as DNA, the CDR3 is TGTGCCAGCAGTTTATCCTCAGGGTTCCAGGAGACCCAGTACCTC. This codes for CASSLSSGFQETQYL.

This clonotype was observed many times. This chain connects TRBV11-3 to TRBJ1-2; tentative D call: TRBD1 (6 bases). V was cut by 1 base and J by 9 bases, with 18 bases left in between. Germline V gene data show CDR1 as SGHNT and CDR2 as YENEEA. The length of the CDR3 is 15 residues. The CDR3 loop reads CASSLGGTRSVRYTF. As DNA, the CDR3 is TGTGCCAGCAGCTTAGGCGGGACACGGTCCGTTCGCTACACCTTC. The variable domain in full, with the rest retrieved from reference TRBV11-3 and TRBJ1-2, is EAGVVQSPRYKIIEKKQPVAFWCNPISGHNTLYWYLQNLGQGPELLIRYENEEAVDDSQLPKDRFSAERLKGVDSTLKIQPAELGDSAVYLCASSLGGTRSVRYTFGSGTRLTVV.

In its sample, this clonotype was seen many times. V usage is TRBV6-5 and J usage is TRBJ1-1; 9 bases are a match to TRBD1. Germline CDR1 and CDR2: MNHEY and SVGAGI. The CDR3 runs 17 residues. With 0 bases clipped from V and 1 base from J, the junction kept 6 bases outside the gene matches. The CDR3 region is CASSYSPQGAGNTEAFF. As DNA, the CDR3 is TGTGCCAGCAGTTACTCCCCACAGGGGGCGGGGAACACTGAAGCTTTCTTT.

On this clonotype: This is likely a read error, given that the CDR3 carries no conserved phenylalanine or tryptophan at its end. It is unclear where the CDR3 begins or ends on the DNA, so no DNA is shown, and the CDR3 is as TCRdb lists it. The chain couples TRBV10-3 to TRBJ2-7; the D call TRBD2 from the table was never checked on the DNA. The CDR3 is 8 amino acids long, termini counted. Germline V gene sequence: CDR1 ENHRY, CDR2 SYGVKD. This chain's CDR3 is CAIRAGTS.

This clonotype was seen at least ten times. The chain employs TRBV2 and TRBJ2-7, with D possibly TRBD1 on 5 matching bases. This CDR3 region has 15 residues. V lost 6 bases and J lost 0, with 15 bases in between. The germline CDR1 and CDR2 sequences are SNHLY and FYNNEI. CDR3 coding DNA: TGTGCCAGCAGAGATCTTGACAGAAGCTCCTACGAGCAGTACTTC. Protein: CASRDLDRSSYEQYF.

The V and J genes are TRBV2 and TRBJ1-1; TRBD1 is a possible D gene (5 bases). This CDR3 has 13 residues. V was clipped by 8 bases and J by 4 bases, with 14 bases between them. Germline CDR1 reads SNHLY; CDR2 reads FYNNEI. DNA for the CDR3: TGTGCCAGCGGGGATGGGGGAGGCACTGAAGCTTTCTTT. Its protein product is CASGDGGGTEAFF. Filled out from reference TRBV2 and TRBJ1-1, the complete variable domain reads EPEVTQTPSHQVTQMGQEVILRCVPISNHLYFYWYRQILGQKVEFLVSFYNNEISEKSEIFDDQFSVERPDGSNFTLKIRSTKLEDSAMYFCASGDGGGTEAFFGQGTRLTVV.

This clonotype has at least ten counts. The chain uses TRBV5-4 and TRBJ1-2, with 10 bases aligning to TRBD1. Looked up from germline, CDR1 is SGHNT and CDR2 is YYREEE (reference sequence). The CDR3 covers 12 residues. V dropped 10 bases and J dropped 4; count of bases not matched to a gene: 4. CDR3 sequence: CAGWDRGYGYTF. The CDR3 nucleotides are TGTGCCGGTTGGGACAGGGGCTATGGCTACACCTTC.

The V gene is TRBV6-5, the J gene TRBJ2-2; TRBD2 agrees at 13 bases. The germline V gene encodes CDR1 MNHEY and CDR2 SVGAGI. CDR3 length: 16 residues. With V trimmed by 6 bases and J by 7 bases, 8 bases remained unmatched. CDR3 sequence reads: CASRPLAGGRIGELFF. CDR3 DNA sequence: TGTGCCAGCAGACCACTAGCGGGAGGGCGTATCGGGGAGCTGTTTTTT.

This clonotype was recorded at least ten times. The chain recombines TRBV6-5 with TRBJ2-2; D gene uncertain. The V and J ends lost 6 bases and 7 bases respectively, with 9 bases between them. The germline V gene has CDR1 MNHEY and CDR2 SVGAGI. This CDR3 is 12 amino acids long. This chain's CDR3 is CASRRNGGELFF. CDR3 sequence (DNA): TGTGCCAGCAGACGGAACGGCGGGGAGCTGTTTTTT.

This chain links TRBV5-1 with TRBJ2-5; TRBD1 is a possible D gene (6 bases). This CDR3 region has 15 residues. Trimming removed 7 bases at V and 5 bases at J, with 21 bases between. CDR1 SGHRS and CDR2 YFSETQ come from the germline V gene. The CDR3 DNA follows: TGCGCCAGCCGAGGACAGACCGGCGAAACGGAGACCCAGTACTTC. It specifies CASRGQTGETETQYF.

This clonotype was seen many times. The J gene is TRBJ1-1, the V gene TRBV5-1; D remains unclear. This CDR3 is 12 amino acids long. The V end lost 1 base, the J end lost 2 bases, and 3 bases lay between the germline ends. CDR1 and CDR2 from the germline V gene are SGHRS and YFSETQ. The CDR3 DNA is TGCGCCAGCAGCTTGACAAACACTGAAGCTTTCTTT. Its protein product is CASSLTNTEAFF. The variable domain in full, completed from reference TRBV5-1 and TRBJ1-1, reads KAGVTQTPRYLIKTRGQQVTLSCSPISGHRSVSWYQQTPGQGLQFLFEYFSETQRNKGNFPGRFSGRQFSNSRSEMNVSTLELGDSALYLCASSLTNTEAFFGQGTRLTVV.

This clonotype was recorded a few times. The CDR3 sequence: CASSTLAGETDTQYF. Written as DNA, the CDR3 is TGTGCCAGCAGTACACTAGCGGGGGAGACAGATACGCAGTATTTT. This chain links TRBV2 with TRBJ2-3, with 11 bases matching TRBD2. CDR3 size: 15 residues. The germline CDR1 and CDR2 sequences are SNHLY and FYNNEI. Germline trimming cut 5 bases from V and 3 bases from J; bases unmatched to any gene: 4.